Listed here are 25 T cell receptor beta chains from one sample, sequenced in a study of blood T cell repertoires in COVID-19. Only in-frame clones appear in the TCRdb table, and some are missing; sequencing was by immunoSEQ multiplex PCR. The table includes 330,000 or so clones, roughly 86% detected once. The sample consisted of peripheral blood. Every receptor here comes from a man aged 25-45 years with COVID-19, enrolled during active disease.

The chain employs TRBV19 and TRBJ1-6; D gene ambiguous. Germline-derived CDR1 and CDR2 are LNHDA and SQIVND (reference sequence). V was trimmed by 3 bases and J by 7 bases, leaving 10 bases between them. The CDR3 has 14 amino acids. The CDR3: CASSISTLNSPLHF. CDR3 nucleotide sequence: TGTGCCAGTAGTATTAGTACCTTGAATTCACCCCTCCACTTT.

This sequence joins TRBV5-8 and TRBJ2-5, with 10 bases aligning to TRBD2. This CDR3 comprises 16 residues. CDR1 and CDR2 from the germline V gene are SGHTS and YDEGEE. The ends lost 4 bases at V and 9 bases at J; junction bases unmatched: 15. In DNA, the CDR3 is TGTGCCAGCAGCAAATACTTCCTAGCGGGAGCCAAAGCCCAGTACTTC. Translating it yields CASSKYFLAGAKAQYF.

This clone was observed a few times. In DNA, the CDR3 is TGTGCCAGCAGCTCTACCACAGCAAACACCGGGGAGCTGTTTTTT. This gives the protein CASSSTTANTGELFF. The gene calls are TRBV11-1 and TRBJ2-2; D ambiguous. The ends were cut back, 4 bases at V and 2 bases at J, with 11 bases in the middle. The CDR3 covers 15 residues. Germline CDR1 reads SGHAT; CDR2 reads FQDESV (reference sequence).

The chain has TRBV7-3 and TRBJ2-3; TRBD2 agrees at 7 bases. The germline CDR1 and CDR2 sequences are SGHTA and FQGTGA. Unmatched junction bases numbered 10, after V lost 1 base and J lost 0 bases. CDR3 length: 18 amino acids. CDR3 in amino acids: CASSLSPLSGISTDTQYF. Here the CDR3 DNA reads TGTGCCAGCAGCTTAAGCCCCTTAAGCGGGATAAGCACAGATACGCAGTATTTT.

Details on this clone: Germline is not matched at one junction end, which may reflect a read error. V is TRBV19 and J is TRBJ2-6; D may be TRBD1 (5 bases). CDR3 size: 19 residues. Germline CDR1 reads LNHDA; CDR2 reads SQIVND (reference sequence). CDR3 DNA sequence: TGTGCCAGTAGTATAGATCCCCCGACAGTTCTCTCTGGTGCCAACGTCCTGACTTTC. Its protein product is CASSIDPPTVLSGANVLTF.

V usage is TRBV5-5 and J usage is TRBJ2-7; TRBD2 matches 12 bases. The J segment lost 3 bases and the V segment lost 5 bases, leaving 15 bases of the junction unmatched. The CDR3 contains 18 residues. Germline V CDR1 and CDR2: SGHKS, YYEKEE (reference sequence). CDR3 region: CASRAAGSLAGGNYEQYF. CDR3 DNA sequence: TGTGCCAGCAGGGCGGCGGGGTCTCTAGCGGGAGGGAACTACGAGCAGTACTTC.

A few counts support this clone. This sequence joins TRBV6-4 and TRBJ2-2; D is unresolved. Germline V gene lookup returns CDR1 MRHNA and CDR2 SNTAGT. CDR3 length: 16 residues. The V end lost 0 bases, the J end lost 0 bases, and 8 bases lay between the germline ends. DNA for the CDR3: TGTGCCAGCAGTGACTCACAGACCTCGAACACCGGGGAGCTGTTTTTT. This codes for CASSDSQTSNTGELFF.

In this sample, this clone turned up a few times. This chain joins TRBV28 and TRBJ2-7; TRBD2 agrees at 7 bases. J gave up 0 bases and V 6 bases, and 2 bases lay outside the gene matches. Per germline, CDR1 MDHEN and CDR2 SYDVKM. The CDR3 runs 13 residues. The CDR3 DNA is TGTGCCAGCAGCCGGACTAGCTCCTACGAGCAGTACTTC. It translates to CASSRTSSYEQYF.

The CDR3 region has the DNA TGTGCCAGCTCATCCCTGGAGGGGGGGTTCTACGAGCAGTACTTC. Protein sequence: CASSSLEGGFYEQYF. The chain recombines TRBV18 with TRBJ2-7, with TRBD2 as a possible D gene (7 bases). V lost 5 bases, J lost 3 bases, and 17 bases lay in between. The germline gives CDR1 KGHSH, CDR2 LQKENI. The CDR3 is 15 residues long. Full variable domain (remainder filled in from reference TRBV18 and TRBJ2-7): NAGVMQNPRHLVRRRGQEARLRCSPMKGHSHVYWYRQLPEEGLKFMVYLQKENIIDESGMPKERFSAEFPKEGPSILRIQQVVRGDSAAYFCASSSLEGGFYEQYFGPGTRLTVT.

The chain uses TRBV10-3 and TRBJ2-2; D is undetermined. V gave up 3 bases and J gave up 0 bases, with 11 bases separating them. The germline CDR1 and CDR2 sequences are ENHRY and SYGVKD. This CDR3 spans 16 amino acids. CDR3 sequence: CAISEAGGTNTGELFF. CDR3 coding DNA: TGTGCCATCAGTGAAGCTGGCGGTACGAACACCGGGGAGCTGTTTTTT.

The chain combines TRBV6-6 with TRBJ2-7, with 7 bases aligning to TRBD1. V shed 7 bases and J 2 bases; nucleotides not matched to a gene: 11. From germline, CDR1 is MNHNY and CDR2 SVGAGI (reference sequence). The CDR3 spans 15 residues. The CDR3, as DNA: TGTGCCAGCACCCCCGAGGGGGCACCCGCCTACGAGCAGTACTTC. Translation: CASTPEGAPAYEQYF.

This clone was detected once. The V gene is TRBV5-1, the J gene TRBJ2-5, with 10 positions matching TRBD2. The length of the CDR3 is 16 residues. V lost 2 bases and J lost 2; bases outside the gene matches: 6. Germline V gene sequence: CDR1 SGHRS, CDR2 YFSETQ. CDR3 nucleotides: TGCGCCAGCAGCTTTGGGGTAGCGGGGGGACAAGAGACCCAGTACTTC. The encoded protein is CASSFGVAGGQETQYF.

J is TRBJ2-1 and V is TRBV28; D is perhaps TRBD1 (6 bases). The CDR3 covers 15 residues. V was cut by 6 bases and J by 0 bases, with 12 bases left in between. Germline V gives CDR1 MDHEN, CDR2 SYDVKM. CDR3 in DNA: TGTGCCAGCAGGCGGACAGCATCCTCCTACAATGAGCAGTTCTTC. It specifies CASRRTASSYNEQFF.

The chain recombines TRBV19 with TRBJ1-5; TRBD1 matches at 9 bases. The CDR3 consists of 17 residues. V lost 7 bases, J lost 2 bases, and 12 bases stayed unmatched. The germline CDR1 and CDR2 sequences are LNHDA and SQIVND (reference sequence). The CDR3 sequence: CASNTGLQGAGNQPQHF. As DNA, the CDR3 is TGTGCCAGTAATACGGGGCTACAGGGGGCGGGCAATCAGCCCCAGCATTTT.

The rearrangement uses TRBV5-6 and TRBJ1-2; D possibly corresponds to TRBD1 (5 bases). Germline CDR1 is SGHDT and CDR2 is YYEEEE. V was shortened by 4 bases and J by 10 bases, with 11 bases between the two germline ends. CDR3 length: 11 amino acids. The CDR3 sequence is CASSLQGVYTF. The CDR3 region has the DNA TGTGCCAGCAGCCTCCAAGGGGTCTACACCTTC.

The chain links TRBV10-3 to TRBJ1-2; D is undetermined. Per the germline V gene, CDR1 is ENHRY and CDR2 is SYGVKD. Trimming cost V 2 bases and J 2 bases, with 6 bases left between them. CDR3 length: 13 amino acids. CDR3: CAISEGLNYGYTF. The CDR3 DNA reads TGTGCCATCAGTGAGGGGCTCAACTATGGCTACACCTTC.

This chain links TRBV7-2 with TRBJ2-3, with 8 bases aligning to TRBD2. CDR3 length: 16 residues. V shed 6 bases, J shed 2 bases, and the junction held 10 bases outside the gene matches. Per germline, CDR1 SGHTA and CDR2 FQGNSA. The CDR3 bases are TGTGCCAGCAGGCCCGGGACTAGATATTCCACAGATACGCAGTATTTT. Its translation is CASRPGTRYSTDTQYF.

V usage is TRBV18 and J usage is TRBJ2-1; D is uncertain. The CDR3 contains 14 residues. Trimming cost V 3 bases and J 2 bases, with 8 bases left between them. The germline V gene has CDR1 KGHSH and CDR2 LQKENI. The CDR3 loop is CASSPTQTYNEQFF. Written as DNA, the CDR3 is TGTGCCAGCTCACCTACGCAGACCTACAATGAGCAGTTCTTC.

V and J are TRBV29-1 and TRBJ1-2; TRBD1 matches 9 bases. The CDR3 runs 15 residues. Germline V gives CDR1 SQVTM, CDR2 ANQGSEA. V lost 6 bases and J lost 6; bases outside the gene matches: 14. The CDR3 nucleotides read TGCAGCGTCGCCCATCCGGGACAGGGATTAGATGGCTACACCTTC. The encoded protein is CSVAHPGQGLDGYTF.

The V call is TRBV11-2, the J call TRBJ2-5, with TRBD2 matching over 10 bases. Germline V gene data show CDR1 as SGHAT and CDR2 as FQNNGV. J lost 4 bases, V lost 2 bases, and 7 bases had no gene match. The CDR3 extends over 16 amino acids. CDR3 nucleotides: TGTGCCAGCAGCTTACCTAGCGGGAGATTAGGAGAGACCCAGTACTTC. Protein sequence: CASSLPSGRLGETQYF. The full variable domain, in which reference TRBV11-2 and TRBJ2-5 provide the parts outside the CDR3, is EAGVAQSPRYKIIEKRQSVAFWCNPISGHATLYWYQQILGQGPKLLIQFQNNGVVDDSQLPKDRFSAERLKGVDSTLKIQPAKLEDSAVYLCASSLPSGRLGETQYFGPGTRLLVL.

The chain links TRBV6-2 or TRBV6-3 to TRBJ2-2, with 12 bases that match TRBD2. With 6 bases clipped from V and 3 bases from J, the junction kept 5 bases outside the gene matches. CDR1 and CDR2 from the germline V gene are MNHEY and SVGEGT. The CDR3 runs 16 residues. The CDR3 loop reads CASSGTSGPDTGELFF. DNA of the CDR3: TGTGCCAGCAGCGGGACTAGCGGGCCAGACACCGGGGAGCTGTTTTTT.

The chain employs TRBV19 and TRBJ1-2; TRBD1 agrees at 9 bases. The CDR3 is 15 residues long. The germline V gene has CDR1 LNHDA and CDR2 SQIVND (reference sequence). V gave up 9 bases and J gave up 3 bases; unmatched junction bases: 11. The CDR3: CASLGPTGGHYGYTF. CDR3 nucleotides: TGTGCCAGCCTAGGCCCCACAGGGGGCCACTATGGCTACACCTTC.

This clone was counted between two and nine times. The chain uses TRBV4-3 and TRBJ2-1, with D possibly being TRBD2 (6 bases). V dropped 0 bases and J dropped 0 bases, with 12 bases sitting between them. This CDR3 comprises 17 residues. The germline CDR1 and CDR2 sequences are LGHNA and YSLEER. The CDR3 region is CASSQETPSASYNEQFF. The CDR3 nucleotides are TGCGCCAGCAGCCAAGAAACTCCTAGCGCCTCCTACAATGAGCAGTTCTTC.

The chain has TRBV5-6 and TRBJ1-1; 9 nucleotides line up with TRBD1. V lost 7 bases, J lost 0 bases, and 10 bases stayed unmatched. This CDR3 is 16 amino acids long. The germline CDR1 and CDR2 sequences are SGHDT and YYEEEE. CDR3: CASGGGTGSMNTEAFF. The CDR3 DNA sequence: TGTGCCAGCGGAGGGGGGACAGGGTCCATGAACACTGAAGCTTTCTTT.

J is TRBJ2-3 and V is TRBV19; 10 positions match TRBD2. Per the germline V gene, CDR1 is LNHDA and CDR2 is SQIVND (reference sequence). V was clipped by 3 bases and J by 6 bases; unmatched bases: 9. This CDR3 spans 16 amino acids. The CDR3 here is CASSILGAGGSDTQYF. The DNA of the CDR3 is TGTGCCAGTAGTATTTTAGGAGCGGGGGGGTCTGATACGCAGTATTTT.